This TCR beta chain was captured by sequencing in a study of early T cells in non-severe SARS-CoV-2 infection. Each CDR3 protein is one row after TCRdb ran MiXCR on the 5' RACE reads. The sample contains fewer than 70,000 distinct CDR3 sequences, 10% to 15% of which appear only once. This clonotype was recorded at least ten times. The receptor was isolated from an adult who was a healthcare worker with PCR-confirmed SARS-CoV-2 infection or an uninfected control (not recorded which). The sample taken for sequencing was whole blood.

The CDR3 DNA reads as TGTGCCAGTAGCGTACAGGGGGCAGGAAATACGCAGTATTTT. Its protein is CASSVQGAGNTQYF. The V and J genes are TRBV19 and TRBJ2-3; 9 positions agree with TRBD1. The germline V gene encodes CDR1 LNHDA and CDR2 SQIVND (reference sequence). J was trimmed by 7 bases and V by 6 bases; bases with no gene match: 8. The CDR3 covers 14 residues.